Following are 9 T cell receptor beta chains from one sample sequenced in a study of control samples from healthy donors and cancer patients. Method: immunoSEQ multiplex PCR; TCRdb's copy keeps in-frame clones and lacks some. The repertoire holds fewer than 200,000 clones, with around 96% as singletons. The sequenced material came from blood. Source of these receptors: a woman aged 25 to 39 in good health.

V and J are TRBV19 and TRBJ2-5, with a possible D match to TRBD2 (5 bases). This CDR3 has 14 amino acids. In germline, CDR1 is LNHDA, CDR2 SQIVND (reference sequence). V shed 4 bases and J shed 7 bases, with 16 bases lying between them. The chain's CDR3 is CASSSPSHSGTQYF. CDR3 nucleotide sequence: TGTGCCAGTAGTAGTCCTAGCCACAGCGGGACCCAGTACTTC.

The rearrangement joins TRBV7-9 to TRBJ2-1; D is perhaps TRBD2 (5 bases). With 5 bases removed from V and 7 bases from J, the gap between germline ends came to 21 bases. Per the germline V gene, CDR1 is SEHNR and CDR2 is FQNEAQ (reference sequence). The CDR3 spans 16 residues. For the CDR3, the DNA is TGTGCCAGCAGCCGCACCAGGACCAACGGGATAAATGAGCAGTTCTTC. It translates to CASSRTRTNGINEQFF. Complete variable domain (other parts from reference TRBV7-9 and TRBJ2-1): DTGVSQNPRHKITKRGQNVTFRCDPISEHNRLYWYRQTLGQGPEFLTYFQNEAQLEKSRLLSDRFSAERPKGSFSTLEIQRTEQGDSAMYLCASSRTRTNGINEQFFGPGTRLTVL.

The chain combines TRBV7-3 with TRBJ2-1; 8 bases match TRBD1. V lost 5 bases to trimming and J lost 6 bases; unmatched junction nucleotides: 3. Germline V gene lookup returns CDR1 SGHTA and CDR2 FQGTGA. This CDR3 contains 13 residues. This chain's CDR3 is CASSRTGSNEQFF. In DNA form, the CDR3 reads TGTGCCAGCAGCCGGACAGGGAGCAATGAGCAGTTCTTC.

In this sample, this clone turned up once. For the CDR3, the DNA is TGTGCCAGCAGCCAAGCGGGGCGGGCCCACAATGAGCAGTTCTTC. Translating it yields CASSQAGRAHNEQFF. The chain links TRBV4-2 to TRBJ2-1; the D gene could be TRBD1 or TRBD2 (5 bases each). The V end lost 1 base, the J end lost 5 bases, and 12 bases lay between the germline ends. Germline assignment: CDR1 LGHNA and CDR2 YNFKEQ. This CDR3 region has 15 residues.

This sequence joins TRBV18 and TRBJ1-3; the match to TRBD1 covers 9 bases. V lost 4 bases, J lost 4 bases, and 2 bases stayed unmatched. The germline gives CDR1 KGHSH, CDR2 LQKENI. The CDR3 length is 14 residues. DNA of the CDR3: TGTGCCAGCTCACTCGGGACAGGGGGAAACACCATATATTTT. Protein: CASSLGTGGNTIYF.

The V and J genes are TRBV19 and TRBJ2-7, with 8 bases aligning to TRBD1. The CDR3 is 12 residues long. With V trimmed by 3 bases and J by 6 bases, 1 base remained unmatched. The germline V gene has CDR1 LNHDA and CDR2 SQIVND (reference sequence). CDR3 bases: TGTGCCAGTAGTATGACAGGGGTCGAGCAGTACTTC. Protein: CASSMTGVEQYF.

The CDR3 sequence is CASSPFSPLREQGKRHTYEQFF. As DNA, the CDR3 is TGTGCCAGCAGCCCCTTCTCCCCCCTCCGGGAACAGGGTAAGAGGCATACATATGAGCAGTTCTTC. The chain couples TRBV7-8 to TRBJ2-1; a weak D match, TRBD1 (6 bases). CDR1 SGHVS and CDR2 FQNEAQ come from the germline V gene. The V end lost 5 bases, the J end lost 8 bases, and 40 bases lay between the germline ends. There are 22 residues in the CDR3. Variable domain in full (rest from reference TRBV7-8 and TRBJ2-1): GAGVSQSPRYKVAKRGQDVALRCDPISGHVSLFWYQQALGQGPEFLTYFQNEAQLDKSGLPSDRFFAERPEGSVSTLKIQRTQQEDSAVYLCASSPFSPLREQGKRHTYEQFFGPGTRLTVL.

V is TRBV15 and J is TRBJ1-5; 7 bases align to TRBD1. CDR1 and CDR2 (germline): LNHNV, YYDKDF (reference sequence). V was pared by 2 bases and J by 1 base, with 2 bases of the junction left unmatched. The CDR3 length is 15 residues. Here the CDR3 reads CATSRWGQSNQPQHF. The CDR3 DNA is TGTGCCACCAGCAGATGGGGACAGAGCAATCAGCCCCAGCATTTT.

The chain couples TRBV5-1 to TRBJ1-5, with D tentatively TRBD1 (5 bases). CDR3 size: 16 residues. V was pared by 3 bases and J by 0 bases, with 13 bases between. Germline V gene data show CDR1 as SGHRS and CDR2 as YFSETQ. The CDR3 DNA reads as TGCGCCAGCAGCTCGGGCCTTGGGGGTAGCAATCAGCCCCAGCATTTT. Translated: CASSSGLGGSNQPQHF.